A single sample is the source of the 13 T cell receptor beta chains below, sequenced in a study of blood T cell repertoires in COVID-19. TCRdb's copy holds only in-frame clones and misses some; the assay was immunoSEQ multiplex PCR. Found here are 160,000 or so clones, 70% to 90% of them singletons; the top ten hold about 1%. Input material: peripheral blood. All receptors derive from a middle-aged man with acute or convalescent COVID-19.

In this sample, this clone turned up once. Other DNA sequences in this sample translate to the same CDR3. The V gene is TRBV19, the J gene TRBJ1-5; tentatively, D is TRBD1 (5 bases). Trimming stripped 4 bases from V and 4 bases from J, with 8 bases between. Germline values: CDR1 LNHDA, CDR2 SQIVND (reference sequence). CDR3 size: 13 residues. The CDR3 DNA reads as TGTGCCAGTAGTACGCAGGGAAATCAGCCCCAGCATTTT. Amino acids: CASSTQGNQPQHF. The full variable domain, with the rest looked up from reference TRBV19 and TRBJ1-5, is DGGITQSPKYLFRKEGQNVTLSCEQNLNHDAMYWYRQDPGQGLRLIYYSQIVNDFQKGDIAEGYSVSREKKESFPLTVTSAQKNPTAFYLCASSTQGNQPQHFGDGTRLSIL.

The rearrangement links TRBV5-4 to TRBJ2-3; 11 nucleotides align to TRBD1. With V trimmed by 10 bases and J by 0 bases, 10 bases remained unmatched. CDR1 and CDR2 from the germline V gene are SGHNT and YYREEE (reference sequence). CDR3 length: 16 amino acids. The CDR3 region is CAFLGTGGFSTDTQYF. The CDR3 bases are TGTGCCTTCCTCGGGACAGGGGGTTTTAGCACAGATACGCAGTATTTT.

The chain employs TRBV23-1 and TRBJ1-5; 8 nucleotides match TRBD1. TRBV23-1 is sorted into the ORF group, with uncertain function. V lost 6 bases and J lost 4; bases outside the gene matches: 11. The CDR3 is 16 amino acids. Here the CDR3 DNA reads TGCGCCAGCAGCCCCCCGGACAGGGAAGTAAATCAGCCCCAGCATTTT. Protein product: CASSPPDREVNQPQHF.

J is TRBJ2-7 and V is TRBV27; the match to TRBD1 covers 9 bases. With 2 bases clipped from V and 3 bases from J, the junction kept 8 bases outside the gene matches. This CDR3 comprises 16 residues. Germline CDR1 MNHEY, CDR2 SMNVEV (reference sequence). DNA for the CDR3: TGTGCCAGCAGTTTAAACAGGGGGCGGTTCATCTACGAGCAGTACTTC. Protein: CASSLNRGRFIYEQYF.

The CDR3 protein is CASSLQGTGTEAFF. The CDR3 DNA sequence: TGTGCCAGCAGCTTGCAGGGGACGGGCACTGAAGCTTTCTTT. V is TRBV5-4 and J is TRBJ1-1; possible D gene TRBD1, 6 bases. The CDR3 length is 14 residues. CDR1 is SGHNT and CDR2 is YYREEE in the germline V gene (reference sequence). Trimming shortened V by 1 base and J by 4 bases, and 11 bases separated the two germline ends.

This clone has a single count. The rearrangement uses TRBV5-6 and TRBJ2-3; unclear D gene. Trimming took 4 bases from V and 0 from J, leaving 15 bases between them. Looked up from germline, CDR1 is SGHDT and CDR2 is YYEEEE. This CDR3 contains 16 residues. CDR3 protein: CASSAARKPSTDTQYF. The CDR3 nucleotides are TGTGCCAGCAGCGCGGCGCGAAAACCTAGCACAGATACGCAGTATTTT.

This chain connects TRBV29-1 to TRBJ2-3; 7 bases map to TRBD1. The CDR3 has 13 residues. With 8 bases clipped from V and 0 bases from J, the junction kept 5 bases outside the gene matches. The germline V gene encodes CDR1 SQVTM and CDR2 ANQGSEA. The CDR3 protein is CSSTGFSTDTQYF. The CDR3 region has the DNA TGCAGCTCGACAGGGTTTAGCACAGATACGCAGTATTTT.

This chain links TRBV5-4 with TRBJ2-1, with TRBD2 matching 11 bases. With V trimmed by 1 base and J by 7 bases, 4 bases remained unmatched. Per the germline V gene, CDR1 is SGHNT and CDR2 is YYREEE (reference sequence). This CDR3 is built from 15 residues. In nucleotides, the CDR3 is TGTGCCAGCAGCTTGAGGCTAGCGGGGGGAAATGAGCAGTTCTTC. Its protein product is CASSLRLAGGNEQFF.

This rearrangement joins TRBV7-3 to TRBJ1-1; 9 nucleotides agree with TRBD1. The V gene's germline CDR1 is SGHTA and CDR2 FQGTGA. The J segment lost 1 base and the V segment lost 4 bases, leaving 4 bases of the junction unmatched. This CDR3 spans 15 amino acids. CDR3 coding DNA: TGTGCCAGCAGCTCGGGACAGGGAACGAACACTGAAGCTTTCTTT. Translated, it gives CASSSGQGTNTEAFF.

The CDR3 coding sequence is TGTGCCAGCAGCTTGGGACTCGGGGGTTCACCCCTCCACTTT. Its protein product is CASSLGLGGSPLHF. This sequence joins TRBV6-5 and TRBJ1-6; D might be TRBD1 (5 bases). The V and J ends lost 6 bases and 9 bases respectively, with 15 bases between them. The CDR3 contains 14 residues. Germline V lookup: CDR1 MNHEY, CDR2 SVGAGI.

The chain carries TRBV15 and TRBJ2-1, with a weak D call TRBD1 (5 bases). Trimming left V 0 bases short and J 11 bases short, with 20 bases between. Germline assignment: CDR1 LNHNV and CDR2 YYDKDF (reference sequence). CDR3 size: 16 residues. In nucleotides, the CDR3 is TGTGCCACCAGCAGAGATAGTCCAGGGAAAGTTGGAAAGCAGTTCTTC. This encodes CATSRDSPGKVGKQFF. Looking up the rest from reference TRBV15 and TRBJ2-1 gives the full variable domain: DAMVIQNPRYQVTQFGKPVTLSCSQTLNHNVMYWYQQKSSQAPKLLFHYYDKDFNNEADTPDNFQSRRPNTSFCFLDIRSPGLGDTAMYLCATSRDSPGKVGKQFFGPGTRLTVL.

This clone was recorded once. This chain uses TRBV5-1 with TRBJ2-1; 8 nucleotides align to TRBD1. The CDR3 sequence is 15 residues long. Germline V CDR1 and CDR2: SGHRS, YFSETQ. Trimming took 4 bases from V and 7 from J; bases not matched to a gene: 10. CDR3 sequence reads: CASSHIDRGRNEQFF. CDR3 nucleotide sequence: TGCGCCAGCAGCCACATCGACAGGGGACGAAATGAGCAGTTCTTC.

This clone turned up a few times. Here the CDR3 DNA reads TGTGCCAGCAGCCCGGTACAGGGTTCTTACACCTTC. Amino acid sequence: CASSPVQGSYTF. The rearrangement links TRBV7-9 to TRBJ1-2; tentative D call: TRBD1 (6 bases). Between the trimmed V and J ends, which lost 5 bases and 11 bases, there was a span of 15 bases. The CDR3 runs 12 residues. Germline V gene sequence: CDR1 SEHNR, CDR2 FQNEAQ (reference sequence).